Shown below are 26 T cell receptor beta chains from a single sample sequenced in a study of T cell responses to AZD1222 COVID-19 vaccine (dated by TCRdb to the early 2020s). The intended sense of this specimen's time point label: baseline before first vaccination. The method was the immunoSEQ multiplex PCR assay. The table comes from immuneACCESS by way of TCRdb, which keeps in-frame sequences with V and J called. Part of the clones is missing from these tables; in studies checked, under half for an unresolved V gene and the rest for unknown reasons. This sample gives 150,000 to 200,000 clones in total; 90% to 95% of them show up just once. The ten biggest clones cover approximately 3.9% of the sample. The sample consisted of peripheral blood, taken on day 0 of AZD1222 vaccination. These receptors were obtained from an adult in good health.

The CDR3 DNA is TGTGCCAGCAGTGCGGACCCTGGGAGCTCCTATAATTCACCCCTCCACTTT. As protein: CASSADPGSSYNSPLHF. V gene TRBV28 combines with J gene TRBJ1-6, with unresolved D. V lost 5 bases and J 0 bases, leaving 14 bases between the germline ends. The CDR3 is 17 residues long. In germline, CDR1 is MDHEN, CDR2 SYDVKM.

This clone was detected a few times. This chain joins TRBV18 and TRBJ1-1; D not resolved. CDR1 and CDR2 from the germline V gene are KGHSH and LQKENI. The CDR3 consists of 12 residues. V lost 6 bases, J lost 2 bases, and 7 bases lay in between. The chain's CDR3 is CASSSSNTEAFF. The DNA for the CDR3 is TGTGCCAGCTCCTCATCTAACACTGAAGCTTTCTTT.

This clone has only a few counts. The CDR3 spells CASSLAGSSYGYTF. In nucleotides, the CDR3 is TGTGCCAGCAGCTTGGCCGGCAGCTCATATGGCTACACCTTC. This rearrangement joins TRBV5-4 to TRBJ1-2; unclear D gene. Trimming took 0 bases from V and 5 from J, leaving 11 bases between them. The CDR3 spans 14 residues. Germline values: CDR1 SGHNT, CDR2 YYREEE (reference sequence).

The chain combines TRBV19 with TRBJ2-2; D not resolved. Germline values: CDR1 LNHDA, CDR2 SQIVND (reference sequence). The CDR3 has 13 residues. V was pared by 6 bases and J by 6 bases, with 11 bases between. The CDR3 is CASSSPAPGELFF. The CDR3 coding sequence is TGTGCCAGTAGCTCTCCCGCCCCCGGGGAGCTGTTTTTT. Together with reference TRBV19 and TRBJ2-2, the CDR3 gives the full variable domain: DGGITQSPKYLFRKEGQNVTLSCEQNLNHDAMYWYRQDPGQGLRLIYYSQIVNDFQKGDIAEGYSVSREKKESFPLTVTSAQKNPTAFYLCASSSPAPGELFFGEGSRLTVL.

The genes are TRBV27 and TRBJ2-1; the match to TRBD2 covers 8 bases. V lost 6 bases, J lost 8 bases, and 15 bases stayed unmatched. The germline gives CDR1 MNHEY, CDR2 SMNVEV (reference sequence). The CDR3 loop spans 16 amino acids. The CDR3 reads CASRADLAGLPHEQFF. CDR3 sequence (DNA): TGTGCCAGCAGGGCTGACCTAGCGGGCCTTCCCCATGAGCAGTTCTTC.

V usage is TRBV6-5 and J usage is TRBJ2-3, with D possibly TRBD2 on 5 matching bases. There are 16 residues in the CDR3. Germline V gene sequence: CDR1 MNHEY, CDR2 SVGAGI. V lost 2 bases and J 2 bases, leaving 14 bases between the germline ends. The CDR3 here is CASSYGGPAATDTQYF. The CDR3 region has the DNA TGTGCCAGCAGTTACGGAGGCCCGGCCGCCACAGATACGCAGTATTTT.

The V call is TRBV5-4, the J call TRBJ1-2, with TRBD1 matching 7 bases. The CDR3 sequence is 15 residues long. Germline lookup yields CDR1 SGHNT and CDR2 YYREEE (reference sequence). After removal of 4 bases from V and 8 bases from J, the junction contained 14 bases not matched to a gene. The CDR3, as DNA: TGTGCCAGCAGCCATGGACAGGTCGTGGAAAGGGGCTACACCTTC. Translation: CASSHGQVVERGYTF.

The chain joins TRBV4-1 to TRBJ1-4; D gene uncertain. Trimming took off 3 bases at V and 9 bases at J, with 20 bases between the two ends. The CDR3 sequence is 16 residues long. The germline gives CDR1 MGHRA, CDR2 YSYEKL. CDR3 DNA sequence: TGCGCCAGCAGCCATTGGACCGGTGCGGAGACGAAAAAACTGTTTTTT. Translation: CASSHWTGAETKKLFF.

This sequence joins TRBV29-1 and TRBJ2-3, with D possibly matching TRBD1 (6 bases). This CDR3 is built from 14 residues. Germline values: CDR1 SQVTM, CDR2 ANQGSEA. The V end was cut by 7 bases, the J end by 6 bases, with 20 bases between. CDR3 region: CSAIAQGITDTQYF. CDR3 nucleotides: TGCAGCGCCATAGCACAGGGAATAACGGATACGCAGTATTTT.

This clone was seen only once. One junction end disagrees with the germline gene, perhaps due to a read error. The rearrangement uses TRBV20-1 and TRBJ2-1, with TRBD2 as a possible D gene (5 bases). The germline V gene has CDR1 DFQATT and CDR2 SNEGSKA (reference sequence). CDR3 length: 11 residues. CDR3 sequence: CSPSFGNEQFF. The CDR3 DNA sequence: TGCAGTCCTAGCTTTGGCAATGAGCAGTTCTTC.

Of note for this clone: Given a much more abundant clone one base away, this may be a read error. This specimen includes other DNA sequences encoding the same CDR3. The chain uses TRBV12-3 or TRBV12-4 and TRBJ1-1; no reliable D call. Trimming removed 3 bases from V and 0 bases from J, with 5 bases in between. CDR3 length: 13 residues. The CDR3 DNA reads TGTGCCAGCAGTTTCACAGTGAACACTGAAGCTTTCTTT. Encoded protein: CASSFTVNTEAFF.

The chain employs TRBV5-1 and TRBJ2-3; D not resolved. Trimming left V 2 bases short and J 3 bases short, with 1 base between. Germline-derived CDR1 and CDR2 are SGHRS and YFSETQ. The CDR3 consists of 11 residues. The CDR3 loop reads CASSLTDTQYF. DNA of the CDR3: TGCGCCAGCAGCTTAACAGATACGCAGTATTTT.

The chain recombines TRBV18 with TRBJ1-1; 7 bases match TRBD1. V lost 6 bases, J lost 0 bases, and 10 bases stayed unmatched. Germline CDR1 and CDR2: KGHSH and LQKENI. The CDR3 is made up of 16 amino acids. CDR3 sequence reads: CASSISAGQLNTEAFF. The CDR3 DNA sequence: TGTGCCAGCTCCATCTCTGCGGGACAGCTGAACACTGAAGCTTTCTTT.

This rearrangement joins TRBV4-1 to TRBJ2-7; TRBD2 agrees at 9 bases. Losses at the gene ends were 3 bases for V and 2 bases for J; bases not matched to a gene: 8. Looked up from germline, CDR1 is MGHRA and CDR2 is YSYEKL. The CDR3 has 16 amino acids. Here the CDR3 reads CASSQNPAGGTYEQYF. In DNA form, the CDR3 reads TGCGCCAGCAGCCAGAACCCAGCGGGAGGTACCTACGAGCAGTACTTC.

The chain joins TRBV5-6 to TRBJ2-1; perhaps TRBD2 as D (6 bases). V was cut by 2 bases and J by 4 bases, with 16 bases left in between. The CDR3 runs to 16 residues. Germline V lookup: CDR1 SGHDT, CDR2 YYEEEE. CDR3 sequence reads: CASSFIPGTPYNEQFF. CDR3 DNA sequence: TGTGCCAGCAGCTTCATCCCCGGGACTCCTTACAATGAGCAGTTCTTC.

The chain combines TRBV19 with TRBJ2-5, with 9 bases fitting TRBD1. In germline, CDR1 is LNHDA, CDR2 SQIVND (reference sequence). J lost 2 bases, V lost 3 bases, and 4 bases had no gene match. This CDR3 has 15 residues. Here the CDR3 DNA reads TGTGCCAGTAGTATGGGGACAGGGAATCAAGAGACCCAGTACTTC. It is translated as CASSMGTGNQETQYF.

This chain uses TRBV3-1 (or the pseudogene TRBV3-2) with TRBJ2-7, with TRBD2 matching 8 bases. This CDR3 spans 17 amino acids. V was clipped by 4 bases and J by 2 bases; unmatched bases: 13. CDR1 is LGHDT and CDR2 is YNNKEL in the germline V gene (reference sequence). Written as DNA, the CDR3 is TGTGCCAGCAGCCCCCAGGAGCGGGGGTTCCCTCCCTACGAGCAGTACTTC. This translates into CASSPQERGFPPYEQYF.

The genes are TRBV19 and TRBJ2-7, with TRBD1 matching over 9 bases. The CDR3 loop spans 14 amino acids. With V trimmed by 8 bases and J by 4 bases, 9 bases remained unmatched. Looked up from germline, CDR1 is LNHDA and CDR2 is SQIVND (reference sequence). The CDR3 sequence is CASADRGAAYEQYF. In nucleotides, the CDR3 is TGTGCCAGTGCTGACAGGGGGGCCGCTTACGAGCAGTACTTC.

The rearrangement uses TRBV6-5 and TRBJ1-1; 9 bases align to TRBD1. V shed 3 bases and J 4 bases; nucleotides not matched to a gene: 6. CDR3 size: 15 residues. Per the germline V gene, CDR1 is MNHEY and CDR2 is SVGAGI. The CDR3 sequence: CASSYLVTGGTEAFF. The CDR3, as DNA: TGTGCCAGCAGTTATCTGGTGACAGGGGGCACTGAAGCTTTCTTT.

The chain recombines TRBV29-1 with TRBJ1-1; D might be TRBD1 (6 bases). CDR1 and CDR2 from the germline V gene are SQVTM and ANQGSEA. The CDR3 has 14 residues. V lost 1 base, J lost 3 bases, and 12 bases lay in between. The CDR3 DNA reads TGCAGCGTTGAAGTTTGGGGGCAGTACACTGAAGCTTTCTTT. It is translated as CSVEVWGQYTEAFF.

The gene calls are TRBV7-2 and TRBJ1-5, with 7 bases fitting TRBD1. The junction had 2 bases not matched to a gene; V was cut back by 2 bases and J by 7 bases. The CDR3 runs to 13 residues. Germline assignment: CDR1 SGHTA and CDR2 FQGNSA. The DNA for the CDR3 is TGTGCCAGCAGCTTAACAGGGGTACAGCCCCAGCATTTT. Translated: CASSLTGVQPQHF.

The chain carries TRBV5-1 and TRBJ1-2; maybe TRBD1 (6 bases). V lost 4 bases and J lost 5, with 18 bases in between. Per the germline V gene, CDR1 is SGHRS and CDR2 is YFSETQ. The CDR3 totals 15 residues. This CDR3 reads CASSPGSGEAYGYTF. In DNA form, the CDR3 reads TGCGCCAGCAGCCCCGGTTCAGGGGAAGCGTATGGCTACACCTTC.

This clone appeared a few times. The chain recombines TRBV9 with TRBJ1-1; a possible D gene is TRBD1 (5 bases). Germline CDR1 is SGDLS and CDR2 is YYNGEE. The V and J ends lost 0 bases and 2 bases respectively, with 8 bases between them. The CDR3 loop spans 14 amino acids. The CDR3 reads CASSVAGPNTEAFF. CDR3 sequence (DNA): TGTGCCAGCAGCGTAGCGGGACCCAACACTGAAGCTTTCTTT.

V usage is TRBV5-4 and J usage is TRBJ2-7; TRBD2 is a possible D gene (5 bases). This CDR3 is built from 15 residues. Germline lookup yields CDR1 SGHNT and CDR2 YYREEE (reference sequence). With 0 bases removed from V and 2 bases from J, the gap between germline ends came to 12 bases. This chain's CDR3 is CASSLDLGSAYEQYF. CDR3 DNA: TGTGCCAGCAGCTTGGATCTGGGTAGCGCCTACGAGCAGTACTTC.

V is TRBV12-5 and J is TRBJ2-3, with D unresolved. The CDR3 contains 13 residues. Germline CDR1 and CDR2: LGHNT and FRNRAP. Trimming cost V 4 bases and J 0 bases, with 5 bases left between them. The CDR3 is CASGSDSTDTQYF. The CDR3 DNA reads as TGTGCTAGTGGTTCCGACAGCACAGATACGCAGTATTTT.

The chain uses TRBV23-1 and TRBJ1-1; possible D gene TRBD1, 5 bases. TRBV23-1 is classed as an ORF, of uncertain function. CDR3 length: 15 residues. V was cut by 0 bases and J by 4 bases, with 12 bases left in between. The CDR3 here is CASSQSQVRGTEAFF. The CDR3 DNA is TGCGCCAGCAGTCAATCGCAGGTGAGGGGCACTGAAGCTTTCTTT.